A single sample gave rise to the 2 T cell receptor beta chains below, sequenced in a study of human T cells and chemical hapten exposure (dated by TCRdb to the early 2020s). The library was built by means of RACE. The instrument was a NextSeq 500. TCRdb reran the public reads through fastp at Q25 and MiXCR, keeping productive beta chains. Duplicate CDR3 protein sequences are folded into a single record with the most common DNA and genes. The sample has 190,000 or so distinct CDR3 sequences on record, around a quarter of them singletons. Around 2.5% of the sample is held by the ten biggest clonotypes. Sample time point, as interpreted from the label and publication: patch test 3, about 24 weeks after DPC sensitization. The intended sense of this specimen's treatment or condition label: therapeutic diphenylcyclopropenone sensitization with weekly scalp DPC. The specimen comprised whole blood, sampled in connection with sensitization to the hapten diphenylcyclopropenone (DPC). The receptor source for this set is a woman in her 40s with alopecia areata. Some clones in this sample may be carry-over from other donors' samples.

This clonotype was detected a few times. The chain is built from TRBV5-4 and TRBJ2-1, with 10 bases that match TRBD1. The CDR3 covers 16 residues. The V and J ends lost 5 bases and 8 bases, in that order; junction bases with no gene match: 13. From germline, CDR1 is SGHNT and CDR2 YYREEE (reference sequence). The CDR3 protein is CASRRGPGQGRDEQFF. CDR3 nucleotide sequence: TGTGCCAGCAGACGTGGACCGGGACAGGGGAGGGATGAGCAGTTCTTC.

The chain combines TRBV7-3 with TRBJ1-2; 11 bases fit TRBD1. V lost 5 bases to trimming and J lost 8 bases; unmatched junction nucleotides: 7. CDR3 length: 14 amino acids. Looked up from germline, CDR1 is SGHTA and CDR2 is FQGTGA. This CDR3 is CASSPDRGRGGYTF. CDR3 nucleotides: TGTGCCAGCAGCCCGGACAGGGGGCGGGGAGGCTACACCTTC.